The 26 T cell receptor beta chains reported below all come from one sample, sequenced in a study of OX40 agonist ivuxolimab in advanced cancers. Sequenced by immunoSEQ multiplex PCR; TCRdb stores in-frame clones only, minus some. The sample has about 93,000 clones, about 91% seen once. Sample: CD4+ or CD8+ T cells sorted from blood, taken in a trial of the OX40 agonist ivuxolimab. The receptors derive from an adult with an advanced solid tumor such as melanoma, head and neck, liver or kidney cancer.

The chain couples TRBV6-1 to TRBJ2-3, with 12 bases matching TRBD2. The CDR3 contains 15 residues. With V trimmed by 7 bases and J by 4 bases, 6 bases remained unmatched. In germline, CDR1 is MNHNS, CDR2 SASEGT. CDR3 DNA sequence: TGTGCCAGCATGGCCGCTAGCGGGGGGGCAGATACGCAGTATTTT. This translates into CASMAASGGADTQYF.

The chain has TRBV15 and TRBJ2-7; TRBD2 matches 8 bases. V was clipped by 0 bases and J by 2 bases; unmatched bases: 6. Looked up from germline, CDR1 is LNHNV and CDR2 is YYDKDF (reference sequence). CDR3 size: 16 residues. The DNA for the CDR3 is TGTGCCACCAGCAGAGAACGGGGGGGTAGGGCCTACGAGCAGTACTTC. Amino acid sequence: CATSRERGGRAYEQYF.

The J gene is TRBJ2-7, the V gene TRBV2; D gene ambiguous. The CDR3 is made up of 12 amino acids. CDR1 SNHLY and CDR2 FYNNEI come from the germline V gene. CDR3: CAGNRLPYEQYF. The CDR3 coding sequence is TGTGCGGGCAACCGATTGCCCTACGAGCAGTACTTC. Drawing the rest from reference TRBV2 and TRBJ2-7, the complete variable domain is EPEVTQTPSHQVTQMGQEVILRCVPISNHLYFYWYRQILGQKVEFLVSFYNNEISEKSEIFDDQFSVERPDGSNFTLKIRSTKLEDSAMYFCAGNRLPYEQYFGPGTRLTVT.

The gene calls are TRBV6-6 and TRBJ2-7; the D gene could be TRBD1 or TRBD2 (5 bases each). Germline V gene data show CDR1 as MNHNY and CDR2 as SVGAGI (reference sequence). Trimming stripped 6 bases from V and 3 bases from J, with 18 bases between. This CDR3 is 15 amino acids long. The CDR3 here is CASRLTRAGHYEQYF. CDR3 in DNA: TGTGCCAGCAGGTTAACGCGGGCAGGGCACTACGAGCAGTACTTC.

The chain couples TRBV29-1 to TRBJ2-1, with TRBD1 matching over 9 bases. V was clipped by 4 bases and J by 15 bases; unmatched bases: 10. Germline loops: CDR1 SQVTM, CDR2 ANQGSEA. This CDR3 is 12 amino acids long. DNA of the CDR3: TGCAGCGTTGGGTCCAGGACAGGGGATGGGTTCTTC. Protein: CSVGSRTGDGFF.

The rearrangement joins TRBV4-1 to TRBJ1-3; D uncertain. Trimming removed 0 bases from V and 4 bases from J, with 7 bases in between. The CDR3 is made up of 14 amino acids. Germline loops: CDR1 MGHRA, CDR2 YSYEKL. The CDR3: CASSQESSGNTIYF. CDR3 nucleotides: TGCGCCAGCAGCCAAGAATCGTCCGGAAACACCATATATTTT.

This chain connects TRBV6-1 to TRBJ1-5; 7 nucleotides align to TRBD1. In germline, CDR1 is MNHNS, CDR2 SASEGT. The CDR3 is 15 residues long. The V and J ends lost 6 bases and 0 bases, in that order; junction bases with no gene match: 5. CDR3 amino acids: CASRDYRGSNQPQHF. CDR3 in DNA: TGTGCCAGCAGGGACTACAGGGGTAGCAATCAGCCCCAGCATTTT.

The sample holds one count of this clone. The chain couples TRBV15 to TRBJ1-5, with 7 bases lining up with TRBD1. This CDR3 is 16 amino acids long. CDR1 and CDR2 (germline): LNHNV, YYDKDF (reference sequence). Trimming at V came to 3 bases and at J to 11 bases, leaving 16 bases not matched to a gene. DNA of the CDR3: TGTGCCACCAGCAGCGGGCCGGCCGGGACAGTTCGGACCCAGCATTTT. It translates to CATSSGPAGTVRTQHF.

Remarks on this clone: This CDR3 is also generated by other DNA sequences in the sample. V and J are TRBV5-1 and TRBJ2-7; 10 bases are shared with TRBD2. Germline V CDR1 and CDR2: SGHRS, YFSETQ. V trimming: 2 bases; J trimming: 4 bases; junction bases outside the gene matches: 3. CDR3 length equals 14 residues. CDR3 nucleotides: TGCGCCAGCAGCTTAAGCGGGGGGGCGTACGAGCAGTACTTC. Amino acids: CASSLSGGAYEQYF.

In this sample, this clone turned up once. The CDR3 nucleotides read TGCGCCAGCAGCTTGGAGGGACTCTACACAGATACGCAGTATTTT. As protein: CASSLEGLYTDTQYF. The V call is TRBV5-1, the J call TRBJ2-3; perhaps TRBD2 as D (6 bases). Per germline, CDR1 SGHRS and CDR2 YFSETQ. Trimming took off 0 bases at V and 2 bases at J, with 10 bases between the two ends. The CDR3 runs to 15 residues. The full variable domain, completed using reference TRBV5-1 and TRBJ2-3, is KAGVTQTPRYLIKTRGQQVTLSCSPISGHRSVSWYQQTPGQGLQFLFEYFSETQRNKGNFPGRFSGRQFSNSRSEMNVSTLELGDSALYLCASSLEGLYTDTQYFGPGTRLTVL.

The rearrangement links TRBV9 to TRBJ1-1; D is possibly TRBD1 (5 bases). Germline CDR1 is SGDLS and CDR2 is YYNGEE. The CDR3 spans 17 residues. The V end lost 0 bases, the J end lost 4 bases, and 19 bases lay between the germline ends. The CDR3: CASSVELPGTTGTEAFF. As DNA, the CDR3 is TGTGCCAGCAGCGTAGAGTTGCCAGGGACGACGGGCACTGAAGCTTTCTTT.

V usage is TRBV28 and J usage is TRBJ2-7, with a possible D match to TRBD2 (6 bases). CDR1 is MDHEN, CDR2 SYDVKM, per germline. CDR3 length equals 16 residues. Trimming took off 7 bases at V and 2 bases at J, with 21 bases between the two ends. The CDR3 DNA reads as TGTGCCAGCACCCCTAGCGAGTGGGAGGCCACCTACGAGCAGTACTTC. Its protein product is CASTPSEWEATYEQYF. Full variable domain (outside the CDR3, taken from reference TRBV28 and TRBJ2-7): DVKVTQSSRYLVKRTGEKVFLECVQDMDHENMFWYRQDPGLGLRLIYFSYDVKMKEKGDIPEGYSVSREKKERFSLILESASTNQTSMYLCASTPSEWEATYEQYFGPGTRLTVT.

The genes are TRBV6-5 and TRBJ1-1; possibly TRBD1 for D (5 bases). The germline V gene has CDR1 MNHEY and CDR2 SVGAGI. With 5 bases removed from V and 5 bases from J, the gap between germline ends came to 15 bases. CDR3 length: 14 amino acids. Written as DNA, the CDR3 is TGTGCCAGCAGTGGAGACAGCGGAAGGACTGAAGCTTTCTTT. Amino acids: CASSGDSGRTEAFF.

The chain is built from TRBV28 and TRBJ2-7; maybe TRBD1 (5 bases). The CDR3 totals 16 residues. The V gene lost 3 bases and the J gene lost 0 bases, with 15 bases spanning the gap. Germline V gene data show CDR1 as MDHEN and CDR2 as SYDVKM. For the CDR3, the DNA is TGTGCCAGCAGTTTCGCCCTAGGGGTCCTCTCCTACGAGCAGTACTTC. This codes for CASSFALGVLSYEQYF.

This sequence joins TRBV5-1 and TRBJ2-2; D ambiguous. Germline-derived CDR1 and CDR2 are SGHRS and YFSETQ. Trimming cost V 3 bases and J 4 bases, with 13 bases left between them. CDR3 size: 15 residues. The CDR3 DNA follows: TGCGCCAGCAGCTCGGCGGATAGAACCACCGGGGAGCTGTTTTTT. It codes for CASSSADRTTGELFF.

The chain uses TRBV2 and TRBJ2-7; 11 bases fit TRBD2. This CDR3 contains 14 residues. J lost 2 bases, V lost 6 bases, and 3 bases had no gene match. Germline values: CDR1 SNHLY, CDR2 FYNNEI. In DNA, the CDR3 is TGTGCCAGCAGGTTGACTAGCGGGACCTACGAGCAGTACTTC. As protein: CASRLTSGTYEQYF.

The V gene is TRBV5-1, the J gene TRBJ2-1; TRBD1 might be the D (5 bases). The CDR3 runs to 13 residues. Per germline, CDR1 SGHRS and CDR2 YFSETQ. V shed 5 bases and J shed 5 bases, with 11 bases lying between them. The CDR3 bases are TGCGCCAGCAGTCGCAGGGTGGACAATGAGCAGTTCTTC. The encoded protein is CASSRRVDNEQFF.

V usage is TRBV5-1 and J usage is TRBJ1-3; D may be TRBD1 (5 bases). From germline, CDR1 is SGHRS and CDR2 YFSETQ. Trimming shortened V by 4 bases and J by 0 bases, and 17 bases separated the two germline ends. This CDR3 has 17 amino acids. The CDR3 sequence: CASSQTNTGVSGNTIYF. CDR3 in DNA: TGCGCCAGCAGCCAAACTAATACAGGCGTCTCTGGAAACACCATATATTTT.

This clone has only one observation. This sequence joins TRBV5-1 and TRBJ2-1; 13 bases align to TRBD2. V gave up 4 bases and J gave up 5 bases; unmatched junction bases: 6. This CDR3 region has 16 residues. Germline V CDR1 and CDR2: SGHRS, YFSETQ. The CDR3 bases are TGCGCCAGCAGCCTACGACTAGCGGGGGGAAACAATGAGCAGTTCTTC. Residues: CASSLRLAGGNNEQFF.

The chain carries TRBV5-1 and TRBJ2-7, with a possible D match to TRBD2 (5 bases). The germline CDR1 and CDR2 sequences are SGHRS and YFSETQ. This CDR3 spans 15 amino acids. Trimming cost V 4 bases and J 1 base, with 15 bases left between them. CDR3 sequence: CASSPSGGSSYEQYF. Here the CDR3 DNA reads TGCGCCAGCAGCCCCAGCGGCGGTTCTTCCTACGAGCAGTACTTC. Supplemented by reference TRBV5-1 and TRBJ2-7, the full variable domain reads KAGVTQTPRYLIKTRGQQVTLSCSPISGHRSVSWYQQTPGQGLQFLFEYFSETQRNKGNFPGRFSGRQFSNSRSEMNVSTLELGDSALYLCASSPSGGSSYEQYFGPGTRLTVT.

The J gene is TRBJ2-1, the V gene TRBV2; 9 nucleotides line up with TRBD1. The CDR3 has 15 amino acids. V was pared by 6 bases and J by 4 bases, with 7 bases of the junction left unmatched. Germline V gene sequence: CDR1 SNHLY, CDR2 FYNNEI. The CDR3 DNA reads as TGTGCCAGCAGCAGACCGGGACAGGGATACAATGAGCAGTTCTTC. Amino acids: CASSRPGQGYNEQFF. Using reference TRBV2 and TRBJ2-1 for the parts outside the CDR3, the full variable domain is EPEVTQTPSHQVTQMGQEVILRCVPISNHLYFYWYRQILGQKVEFLVSFYNNEISEKSEIFDDQFSVERPDGSNFTLKIRSTKLEDSAMYFCASSRPGQGYNEQFFGPGTRLTVL.

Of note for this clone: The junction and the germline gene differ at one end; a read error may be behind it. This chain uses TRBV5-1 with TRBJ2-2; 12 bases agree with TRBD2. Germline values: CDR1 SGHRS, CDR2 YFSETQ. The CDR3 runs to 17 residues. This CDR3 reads CASSFGLAGRNSGELFF. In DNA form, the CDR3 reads TGCGCCAGCAGCTTCGGACTAGCGGGACGGAACTCCGGGGAGCTGTTTTTT.

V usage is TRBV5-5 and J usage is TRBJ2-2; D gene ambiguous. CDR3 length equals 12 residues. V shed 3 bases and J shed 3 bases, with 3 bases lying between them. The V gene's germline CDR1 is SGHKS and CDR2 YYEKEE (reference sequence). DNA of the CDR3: TGTGCCAGCAGCTCACACACCGGGGAGCTGTTTTTT. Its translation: CASSSHTGELFF.

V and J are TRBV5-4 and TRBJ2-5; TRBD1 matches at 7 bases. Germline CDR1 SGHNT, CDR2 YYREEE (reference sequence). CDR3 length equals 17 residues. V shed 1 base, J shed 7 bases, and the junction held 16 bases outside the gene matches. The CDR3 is CASSLQDRGRGQRTQYF. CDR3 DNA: TGTGCCAGCAGCTTGCAAGATCGGGGCCGGGGACAGAGGACCCAGTACTTC.

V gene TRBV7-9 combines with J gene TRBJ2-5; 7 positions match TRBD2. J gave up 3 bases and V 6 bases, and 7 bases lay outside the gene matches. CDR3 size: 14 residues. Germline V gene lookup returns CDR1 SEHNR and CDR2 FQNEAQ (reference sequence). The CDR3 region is CASSGASGKETQYF. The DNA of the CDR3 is TGTGCCAGCAGTGGGGCTAGCGGAAAAGAGACCCAGTACTTC.

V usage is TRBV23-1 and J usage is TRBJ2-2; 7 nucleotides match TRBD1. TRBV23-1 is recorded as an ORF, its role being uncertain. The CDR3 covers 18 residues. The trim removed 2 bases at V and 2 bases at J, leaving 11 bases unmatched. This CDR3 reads CASSQTRYRGTNTGELFF. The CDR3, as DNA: TGCGCCAGCAGTCAAACCAGATACAGGGGAACAAACACCGGGGAGCTGTTTTTT.